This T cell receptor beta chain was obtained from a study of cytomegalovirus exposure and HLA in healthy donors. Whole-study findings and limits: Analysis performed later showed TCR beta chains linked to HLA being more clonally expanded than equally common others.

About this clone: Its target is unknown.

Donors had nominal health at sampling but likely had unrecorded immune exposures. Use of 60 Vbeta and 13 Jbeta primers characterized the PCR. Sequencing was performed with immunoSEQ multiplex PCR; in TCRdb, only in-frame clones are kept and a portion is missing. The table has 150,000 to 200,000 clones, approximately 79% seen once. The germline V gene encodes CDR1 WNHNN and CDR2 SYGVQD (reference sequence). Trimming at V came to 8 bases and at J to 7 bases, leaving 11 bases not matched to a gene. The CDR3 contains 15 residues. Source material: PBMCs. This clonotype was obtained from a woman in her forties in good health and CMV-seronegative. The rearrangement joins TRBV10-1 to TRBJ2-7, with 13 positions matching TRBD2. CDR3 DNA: TGCGCCAGCGCCACGCGGGGACTAGCGGGGAAAGAGCAGTACTTC. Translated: CASATRGLAGKEQYF.